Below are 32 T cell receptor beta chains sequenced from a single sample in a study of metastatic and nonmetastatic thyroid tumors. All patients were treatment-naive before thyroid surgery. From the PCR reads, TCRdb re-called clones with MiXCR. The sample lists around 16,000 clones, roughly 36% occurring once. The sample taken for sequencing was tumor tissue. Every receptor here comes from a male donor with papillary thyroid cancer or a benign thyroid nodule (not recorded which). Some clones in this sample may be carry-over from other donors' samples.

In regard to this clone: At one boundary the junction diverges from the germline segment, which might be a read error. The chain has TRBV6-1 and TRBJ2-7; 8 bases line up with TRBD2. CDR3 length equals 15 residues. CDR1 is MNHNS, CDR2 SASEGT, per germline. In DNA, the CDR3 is TGTGCCAGCAGTGAAGTAAGCGGGAGCTCCTACGAGCAGTGCTTC. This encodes CASSEVSGSSYEQCF.

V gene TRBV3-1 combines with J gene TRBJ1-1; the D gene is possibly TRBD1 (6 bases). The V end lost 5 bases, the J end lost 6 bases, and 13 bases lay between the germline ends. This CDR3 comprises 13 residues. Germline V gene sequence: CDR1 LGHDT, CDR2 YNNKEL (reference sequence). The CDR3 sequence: CASSSGGRAEAFF. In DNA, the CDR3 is TGTGCCAGCAGCTCGGGGGGGCGCGCTGAAGCTTTCTTT.

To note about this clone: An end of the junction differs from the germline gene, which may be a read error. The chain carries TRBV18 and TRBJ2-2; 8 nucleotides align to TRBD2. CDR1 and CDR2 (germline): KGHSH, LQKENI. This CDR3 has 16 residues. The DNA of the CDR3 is TGTGCAAGCTCACGGGACGGGAGGGCCCACACCGGGGAGCTCGTTTTT. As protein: CASSRDGRAHTGELVF.

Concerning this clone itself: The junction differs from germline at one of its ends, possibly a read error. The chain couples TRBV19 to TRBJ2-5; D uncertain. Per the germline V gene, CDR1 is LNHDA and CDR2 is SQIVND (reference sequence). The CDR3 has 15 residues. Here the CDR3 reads CASSIEAWAKETQNF. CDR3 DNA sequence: TGTGCCAGTAGTATAGAGGCGTGGGCCAAGGAGACCCAGAACTTC.

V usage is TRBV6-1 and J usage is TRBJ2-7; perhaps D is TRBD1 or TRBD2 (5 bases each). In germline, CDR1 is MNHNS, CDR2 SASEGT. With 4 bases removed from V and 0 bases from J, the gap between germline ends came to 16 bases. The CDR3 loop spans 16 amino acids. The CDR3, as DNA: TGTGCCAGCAGTGCTGTCGGGACCTCTGTCTCCTACGAGCAGTACTTC. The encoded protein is CASSAVGTSVSYEQYF.

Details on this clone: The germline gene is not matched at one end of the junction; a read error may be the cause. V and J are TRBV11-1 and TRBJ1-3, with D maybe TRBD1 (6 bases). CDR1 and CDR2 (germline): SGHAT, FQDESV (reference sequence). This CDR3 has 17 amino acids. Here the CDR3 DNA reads TGTGCCAGCAGCATTAGTATTGGGGGGGCGTCTGTAAACACCATATATTTT. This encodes CASSISIGGASVNTIYF.

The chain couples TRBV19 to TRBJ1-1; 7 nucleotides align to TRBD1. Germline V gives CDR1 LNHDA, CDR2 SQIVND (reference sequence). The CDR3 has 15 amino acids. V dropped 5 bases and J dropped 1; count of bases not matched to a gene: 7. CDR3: CASSPSGTANTEAFF. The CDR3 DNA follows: TGTGCCAGTAGTCCCTCCGGGACAGCGAACACTGAAGCTTTCTTT. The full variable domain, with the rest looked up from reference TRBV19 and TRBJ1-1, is DGGITQSPKYLFRKEGQNVTLSCEQNLNHDAMYWYRQDPGQGLRLIYYSQIVNDFQKGDIAEGYSVSREKKESFPLTVTSAQKNPTAFYLCASSPSGTANTEAFFGQGTRLTVV.

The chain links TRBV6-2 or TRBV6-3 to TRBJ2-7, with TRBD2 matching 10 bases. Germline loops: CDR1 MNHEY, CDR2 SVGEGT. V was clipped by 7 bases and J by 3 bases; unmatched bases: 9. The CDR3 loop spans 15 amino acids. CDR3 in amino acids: CASNHWTSGIYEQYF. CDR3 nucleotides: TGTGCCAGCAACCACTGGACTAGCGGTATCTACGAGCAGTACTTC.

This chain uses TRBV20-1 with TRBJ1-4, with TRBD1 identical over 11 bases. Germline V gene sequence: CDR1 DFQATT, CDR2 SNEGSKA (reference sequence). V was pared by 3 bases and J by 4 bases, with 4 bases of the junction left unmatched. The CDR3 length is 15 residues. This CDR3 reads CSARDRGLGNEKLFF. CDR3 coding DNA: TGCAGTGCTAGGGACAGGGGGCTAGGTAATGAAAAACTGTTTTTT.

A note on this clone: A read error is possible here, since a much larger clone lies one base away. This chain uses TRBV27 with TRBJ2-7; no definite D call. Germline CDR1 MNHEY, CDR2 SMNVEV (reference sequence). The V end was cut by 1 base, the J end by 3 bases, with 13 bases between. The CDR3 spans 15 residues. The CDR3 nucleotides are TGTGCCAGCAGTTTATACGGGTGGTTGGTCTACGAGCAGTACTTC. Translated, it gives CASSLYGWLVYEQYF.

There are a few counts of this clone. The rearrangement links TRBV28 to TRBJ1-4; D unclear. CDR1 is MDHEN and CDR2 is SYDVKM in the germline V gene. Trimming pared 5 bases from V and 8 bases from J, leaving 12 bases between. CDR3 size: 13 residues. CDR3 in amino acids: CASSQSTDEKLFF. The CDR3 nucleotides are TGTGCCAGCAGTCAGAGTACTGACGAAAAACTGTTTTTT. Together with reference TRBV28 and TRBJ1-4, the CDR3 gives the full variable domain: DVKVTQSSRYLVKRTGEKVFLECVQDMDHENMFWYRQDPGLGLRLIYFSYDVKMKEKGDIPEGYSVSREKKERFSLILESASTNQTSMYLCASSQSTDEKLFFGSGTQLSVL.

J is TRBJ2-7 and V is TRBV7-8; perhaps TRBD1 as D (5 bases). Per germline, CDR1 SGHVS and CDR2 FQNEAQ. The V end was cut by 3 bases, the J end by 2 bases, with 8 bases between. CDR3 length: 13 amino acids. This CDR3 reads CASSFRAAYEQYV. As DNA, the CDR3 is TGTGCCAGCAGCTTCAGGGCTGCCTACGAGCAGTACGTC.

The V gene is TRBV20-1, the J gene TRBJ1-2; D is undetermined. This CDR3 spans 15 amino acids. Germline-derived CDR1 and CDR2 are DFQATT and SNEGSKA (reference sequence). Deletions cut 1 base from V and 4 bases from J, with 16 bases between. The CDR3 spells CSARAARPTVYGYTF. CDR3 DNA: TGCAGTGCTAGAGCGGCCAGGCCAACCGTCTATGGCTACACCTTC.

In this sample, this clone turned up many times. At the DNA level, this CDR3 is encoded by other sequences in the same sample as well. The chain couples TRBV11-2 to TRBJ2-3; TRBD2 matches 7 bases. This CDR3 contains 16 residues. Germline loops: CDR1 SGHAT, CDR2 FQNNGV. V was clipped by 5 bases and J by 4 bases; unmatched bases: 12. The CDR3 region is CASSPWGTTTADTQYF. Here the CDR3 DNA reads TGTGCCAGCAGCCCGTGGGGGACTACCACCGCAGATACGCAGTATTTT.

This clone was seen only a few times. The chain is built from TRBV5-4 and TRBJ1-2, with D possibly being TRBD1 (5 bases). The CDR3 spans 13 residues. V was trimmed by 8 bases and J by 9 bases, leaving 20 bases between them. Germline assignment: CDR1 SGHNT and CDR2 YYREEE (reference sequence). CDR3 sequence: CASKTTDSYCYTF. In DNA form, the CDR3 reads TGTGCCAGTAAGACGACAGATTCTTATTGCTACACCTTC.

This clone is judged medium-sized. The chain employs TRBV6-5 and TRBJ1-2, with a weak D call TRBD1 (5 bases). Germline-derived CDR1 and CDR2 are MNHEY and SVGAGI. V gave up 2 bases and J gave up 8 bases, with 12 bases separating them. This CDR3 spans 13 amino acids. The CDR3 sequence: CASSYPTAPGYTF. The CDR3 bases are TGTGCCAGCAGTTACCCGACAGCTCCAGGCTACACCTTC.

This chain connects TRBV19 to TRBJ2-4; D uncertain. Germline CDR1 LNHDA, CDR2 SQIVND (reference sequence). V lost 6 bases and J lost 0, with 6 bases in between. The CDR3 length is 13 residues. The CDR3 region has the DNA TGTGCCAGTAGCCAACGAGCCAAAAACATTCAGTACTTC. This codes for CASSQRAKNIQYF.

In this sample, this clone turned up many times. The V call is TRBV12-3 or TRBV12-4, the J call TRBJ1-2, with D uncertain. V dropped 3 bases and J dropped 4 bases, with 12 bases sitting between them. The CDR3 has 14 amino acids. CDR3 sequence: CASSFHRATYGYTF. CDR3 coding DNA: TGTGCCAGCAGTTTTCACAGAGCCACCTATGGCTACACCTTC.

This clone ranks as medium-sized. The CDR3 DNA sequence: TGTGCCAGCAGTGGGATATATAGCAATCAGCCCCAGCATTTT. Amino acid sequence: CASSGIYSNQPQHF. The chain couples TRBV6-1 to TRBJ1-5; no clear D gene. Germline lookup yields CDR1 MNHNS and CDR2 SASEGT. This CDR3 contains 14 residues. V lost 4 bases and J lost 0, with 7 bases in between.

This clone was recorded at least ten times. The CDR3 region is CSALPRDSPYEQYF. The CDR3 DNA sequence: TGCAGTGCTCTACCGCGGGACAGTCCCTACGAGCAGTACTTC. V and J are TRBV20-1 and TRBJ2-7, with D possibly TRBD1 on 7 matching bases. V was trimmed by 5 bases and J by 2 bases, leaving 16 bases between them. CDR1 DFQATT and CDR2 SNEGSKA come from the germline V gene (reference sequence). This CDR3 has 14 residues.

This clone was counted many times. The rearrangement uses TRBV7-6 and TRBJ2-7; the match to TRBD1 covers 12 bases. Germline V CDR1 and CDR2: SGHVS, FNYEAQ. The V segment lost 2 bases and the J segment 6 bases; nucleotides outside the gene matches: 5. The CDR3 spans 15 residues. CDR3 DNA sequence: TGTGCCAGCAGCTTACCGGGACAGGGGGCTCTCGAGCAGTACTTC. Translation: CASSLPGQGALEQYF.

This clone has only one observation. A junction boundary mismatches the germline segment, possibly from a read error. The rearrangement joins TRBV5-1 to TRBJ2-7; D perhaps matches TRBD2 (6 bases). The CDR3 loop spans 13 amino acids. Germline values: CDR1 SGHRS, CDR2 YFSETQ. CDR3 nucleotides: TGCGCCAGCAGCATGGAGGGTTCCTACGAGCAGTGCTTC. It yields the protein CASSMEGSYEQCF.

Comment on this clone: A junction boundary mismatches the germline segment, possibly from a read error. In DNA, the CDR3 is TGTGCCAGCATCGAATTTCCGGGACTAGCGGGAGCGGAGGACTTC. It encodes CASIEFPGLAGAEDF. This chain links TRBV28 with TRBJ2-7; 14 bases map to TRBD2. Germline CDR1 reads MDHEN; CDR2 reads SYDVKM. This CDR3 is 15 amino acids long.

The CDR3 region is CASSYYGPGTQYF. The CDR3 DNA reads as TGTGCCAGCAGTTACTACGGGCCCGGTACGCAGTATTTT. The chain uses TRBV6-2 or TRBV6-3 and TRBJ2-3; D ambiguous. This CDR3 comprises 13 residues. CDR1 and CDR2 from the germline V gene are MNHEY and SVGEGT. Deletions cut 1 base from V and 8 bases from J, with 10 bases between.

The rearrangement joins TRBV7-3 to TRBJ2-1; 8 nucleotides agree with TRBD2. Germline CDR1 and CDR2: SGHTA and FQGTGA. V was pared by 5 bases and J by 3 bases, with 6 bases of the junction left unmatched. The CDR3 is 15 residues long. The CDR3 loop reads CASSPSAGGYNEQFF. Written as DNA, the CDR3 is TGTGCCAGCAGCCCGTCCGCGGGAGGCTACAATGAGCAGTTCTTC.

The CDR3 sequence: CASSPSMTGTYGYTF. In DNA form, the CDR3 reads TGTGCCAGCTCACCATCAATGACAGGGACCTATGGCTACACCTTC. The chain links TRBV18 to TRBJ1-2; 7 nucleotides agree with TRBD1. Germline CDR1 and CDR2: KGHSH and LQKENI. V lost 2 bases, J lost 4 bases, and 7 bases stayed unmatched. This CDR3 contains 15 residues.

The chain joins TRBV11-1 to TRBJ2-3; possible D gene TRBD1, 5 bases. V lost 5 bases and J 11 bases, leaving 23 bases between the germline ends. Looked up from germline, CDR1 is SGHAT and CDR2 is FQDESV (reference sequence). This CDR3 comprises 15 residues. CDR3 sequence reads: CASSQCDSPWHMQYF. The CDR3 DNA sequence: TGTGCCAGCAGCCAATGTGACAGCCCGTGGCATATGCAGTATTTT.

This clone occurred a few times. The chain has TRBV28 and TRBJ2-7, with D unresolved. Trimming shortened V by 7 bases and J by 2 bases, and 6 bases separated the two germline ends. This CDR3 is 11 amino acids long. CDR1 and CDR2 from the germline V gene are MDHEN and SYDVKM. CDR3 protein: CASNVAYEQYF. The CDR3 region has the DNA TGTGCCAGCAATGTCGCCTACGAGCAGTACTTC.

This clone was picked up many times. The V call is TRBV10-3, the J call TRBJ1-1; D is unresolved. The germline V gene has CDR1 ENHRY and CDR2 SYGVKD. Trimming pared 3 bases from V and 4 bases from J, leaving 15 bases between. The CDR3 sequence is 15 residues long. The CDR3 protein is CAISEVNSPRTEAFF. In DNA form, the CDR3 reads TGTGCCATCAGTGAAGTGAACTCCCCTCGCACTGAAGCTTTCTTT.

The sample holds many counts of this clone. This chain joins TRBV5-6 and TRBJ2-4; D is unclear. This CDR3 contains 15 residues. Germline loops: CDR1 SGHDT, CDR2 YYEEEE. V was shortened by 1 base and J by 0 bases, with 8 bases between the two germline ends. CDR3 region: CASSLSPLAKNIQYF. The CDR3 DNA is TGTGCCAGCAGCTTGTCGCCACTAGCCAAAAACATTCAGTACTTC.

CDR3 nucleotide sequence: TGTGCCACGTCCGCCGCAGGGGATAATTCACCCCTCCACTTT. Protein sequence: CATSAAGDNSPLHF. The chain links TRBV27 to TRBJ1-6; D is possibly TRBD1 (6 bases). The CDR3 extends over 14 amino acids. Trimming removed 10 bases from V and 5 bases from J, with 15 bases in between. Per the germline V gene, CDR1 is MNHEY and CDR2 is SMNVEV (reference sequence).

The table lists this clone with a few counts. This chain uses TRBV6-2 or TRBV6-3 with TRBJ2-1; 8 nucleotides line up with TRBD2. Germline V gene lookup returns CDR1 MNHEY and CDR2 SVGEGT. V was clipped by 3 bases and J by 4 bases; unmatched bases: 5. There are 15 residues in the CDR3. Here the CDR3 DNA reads TGTGCCAGCAGTTATGAGACTAGCGCTTACAATGAGCAGTTCTTC. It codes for CASSYETSAYNEQFF.